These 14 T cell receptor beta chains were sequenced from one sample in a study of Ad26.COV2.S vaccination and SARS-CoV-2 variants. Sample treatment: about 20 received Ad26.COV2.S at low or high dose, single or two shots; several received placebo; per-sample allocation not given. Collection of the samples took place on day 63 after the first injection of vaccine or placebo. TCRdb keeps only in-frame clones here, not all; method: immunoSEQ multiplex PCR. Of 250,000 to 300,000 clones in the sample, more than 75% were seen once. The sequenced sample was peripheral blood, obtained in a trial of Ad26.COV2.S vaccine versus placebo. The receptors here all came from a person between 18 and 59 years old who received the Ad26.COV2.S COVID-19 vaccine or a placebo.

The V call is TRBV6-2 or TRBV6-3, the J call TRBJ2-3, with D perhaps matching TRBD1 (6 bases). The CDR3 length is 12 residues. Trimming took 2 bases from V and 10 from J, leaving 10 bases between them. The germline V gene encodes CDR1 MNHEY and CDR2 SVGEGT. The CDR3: CASSYGQGSQYF. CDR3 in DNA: TGTGCCAGCAGTTACGGGCAGGGGTCGCAGTATTTT.

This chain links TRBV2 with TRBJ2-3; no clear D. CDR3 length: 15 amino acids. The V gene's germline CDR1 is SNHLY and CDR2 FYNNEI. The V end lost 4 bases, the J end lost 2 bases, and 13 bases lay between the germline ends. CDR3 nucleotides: TGTGCCAGCAGTGCAAGTCTGATGTCCACAGATACGCAGTATTTT. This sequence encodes CASSASLMSTDTQYF.

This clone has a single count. CDR3 region: CATSRVGGSHTEAFF. The DNA of the CDR3 is TGTGCCACCAGCAGAGTGGGAGGGTCCCACACTGAAGCTTTCTTT. V usage is TRBV15 and J usage is TRBJ1-1; unclear D gene. The CDR3 length is 15 residues. CDR1 is LNHNV, CDR2 YYDKDF, per germline (reference sequence). V was pared by 1 base and J by 3 bases, with 12 bases between.

CDR3 in amino acids: CASSYSFGQGAREQYF. CDR3 bases: TGTGCCAGCAGTTACTCGTTCGGACAGGGGGCGAGGGAGCAGTACTTC. The chain is built from TRBV6-5 and TRBJ2-7; 11 positions match TRBD1. V shed 0 bases and J 7 bases; nucleotides not matched to a gene: 8. Germline V gene lookup returns CDR1 MNHEY and CDR2 SVGAGI. The CDR3 loop spans 16 amino acids.

The DNA for the CDR3 is TGTGCCAGCAGTTTAAACCCGACTAGCGAGCAGTACTTC. Encoded protein: CASSLNPTSEQYF. The genes are TRBV27 and TRBJ2-7; a weak D match, TRBD2 (6 bases). The germline V gene encodes CDR1 MNHEY and CDR2 SMNVEV (reference sequence). CDR3 length equals 13 residues. The V and J ends lost 2 bases and 6 bases respectively, with 11 bases between them.

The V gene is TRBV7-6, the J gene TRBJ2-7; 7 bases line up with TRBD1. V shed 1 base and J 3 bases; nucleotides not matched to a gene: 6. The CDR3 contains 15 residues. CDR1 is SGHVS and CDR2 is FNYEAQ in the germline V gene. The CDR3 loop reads CASSLDNDRVYEQYF. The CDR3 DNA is TGTGCCAGCAGCTTAGATAATGACAGGGTCTACGAGCAGTACTTC.

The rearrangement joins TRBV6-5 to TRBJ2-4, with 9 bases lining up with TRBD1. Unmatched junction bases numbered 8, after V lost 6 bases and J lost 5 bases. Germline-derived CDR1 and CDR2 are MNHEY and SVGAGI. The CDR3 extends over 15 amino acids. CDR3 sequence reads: CASRKQGAFQNIQYF. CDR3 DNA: TGTGCCAGCAGGAAACAGGGGGCTTTCCAAAACATTCAGTACTTC.

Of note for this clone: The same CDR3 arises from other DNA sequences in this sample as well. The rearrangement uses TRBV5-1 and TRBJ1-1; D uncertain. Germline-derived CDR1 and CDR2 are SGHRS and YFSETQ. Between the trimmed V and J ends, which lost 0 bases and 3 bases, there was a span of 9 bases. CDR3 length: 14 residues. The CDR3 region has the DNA TGCGCCAGCAGCTTGGGACGGGGAGACACTGAAGCTTTCTTT. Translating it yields CASSLGRGDTEAFF.

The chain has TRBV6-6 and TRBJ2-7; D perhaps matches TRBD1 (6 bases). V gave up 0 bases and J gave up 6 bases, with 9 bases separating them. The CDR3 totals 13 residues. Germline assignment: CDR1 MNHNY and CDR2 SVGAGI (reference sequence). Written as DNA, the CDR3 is TGTGCCAGCAGTTACTCGACAGGATCCGAGCAGTACTTC. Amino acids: CASSYSTGSEQYF.

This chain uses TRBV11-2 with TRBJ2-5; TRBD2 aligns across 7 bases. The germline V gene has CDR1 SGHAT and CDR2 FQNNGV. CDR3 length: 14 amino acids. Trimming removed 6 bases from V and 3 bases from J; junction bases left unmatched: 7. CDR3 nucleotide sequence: TGTGCCAGCAGGCCCGGGACTAATGAAGAGACCCAGTACTTC. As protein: CASRPGTNEETQYF. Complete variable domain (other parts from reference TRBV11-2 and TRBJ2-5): EAGVAQSPRYKIIEKRQSVAFWCNPISGHATLYWYQQILGQGPKLLIQFQNNGVVDDSQLPKDRFSAERLKGVDSTLKIQPAKLEDSAVYLCASRPGTNEETQYFGPGTRLLVL.

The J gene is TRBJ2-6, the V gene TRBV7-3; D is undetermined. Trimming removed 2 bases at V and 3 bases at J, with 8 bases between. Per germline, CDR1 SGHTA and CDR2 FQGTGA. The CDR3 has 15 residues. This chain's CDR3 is CASSLGHGGANVLTF. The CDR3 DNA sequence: TGTGCCAGCAGCTTAGGGCATGGTGGGGCCAACGTCCTGACTTTC.

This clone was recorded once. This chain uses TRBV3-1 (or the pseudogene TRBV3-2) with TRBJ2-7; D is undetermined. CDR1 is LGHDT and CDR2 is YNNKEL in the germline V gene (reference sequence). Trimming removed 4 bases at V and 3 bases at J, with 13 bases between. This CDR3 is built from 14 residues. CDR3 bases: TGTGCCAGCAGCCCTAATTGGGCTCACTACGAGCAGTACTTC. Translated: CASSPNWAHYEQYF.

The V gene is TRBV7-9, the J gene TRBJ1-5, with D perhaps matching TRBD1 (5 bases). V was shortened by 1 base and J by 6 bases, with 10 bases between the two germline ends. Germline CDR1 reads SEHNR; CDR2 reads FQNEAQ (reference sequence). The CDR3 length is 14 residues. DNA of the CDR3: TGTGCCAGCAGCTTAGACGTGGGGGGTCAGCCCCAGCATTTT. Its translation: CASSLDVGGQPQHF.

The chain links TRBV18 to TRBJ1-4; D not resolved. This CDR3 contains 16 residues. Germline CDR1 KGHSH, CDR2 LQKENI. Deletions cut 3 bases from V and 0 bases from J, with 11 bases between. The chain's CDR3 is CASSPRTATTNEKLFF. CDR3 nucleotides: TGTGCCAGCTCACCCCGGACGGCCACAACTAATGAAAAACTGTTTTTT.